There are many counts of the clone carrying this T cell receptor (beta chain). Antigen unknown. Amplified regions were TCR beta CDR3 sequences from RNA transcripts. TCR CDR3 underwent first-round RT-PCR with the HTBI primer set. One entry per CDR3 protein, called by TCRdb with MiXCR from the multiplex PCR reads. The data show some 600,000 distinct CDR3 sequences, with more than 11% seen just once and 5% to 7% held by the top ten. These data originate in a study of T cells in Graves' hyperthyroidism and ophthalmopathy. Background on the study: At the time of initial diagnosis and before any treatment, peripheral blood was collected.

Study conclusions and caveats: In blood, most of the thyroid clonotypes expanded above 0.001 were also present.

The material sequenced was blood. This receptor was identified in a woman in her 30s with Graves' hyperthyroidism that later progressed to Graves' ophthalmopathy.

CDR3 nucleotides: TGTGCCAGTAGTCGACCCGGGGGCGCAACTGAAGCTTTCTTT. As protein: CASSRPGGATEAFF. The chain links TRBV19 to TRBJ1-1, with D possibly being TRBD1 (6 bases). The CDR3 is made up of 14 amino acids. From germline, CDR1 is LNHDA and CDR2 SQIVND (reference sequence). Trimming shortened V by 5 bases and J by 5 bases, and 15 bases separated the two germline ends.